This T cell receptor beta chain was obtained from a study of T cells in Graves' hyperthyroidism and ophthalmopathy. This clonotype was observed a few times. What it binds is unknown. Template material for amplifying TCR beta CDR3 regions consisted of RNA transcripts. Carried out on the TCR CDR3, a first-round RT-PCR used the HTBI primer set. TCRdb called the multiplex PCR reads again in MiXCR, with one record for every CDR3 protein. The sample comprises approximately 690,000 distinct CDR3 sequences, 20% to 25% of which are singletons, and roughly 30% rests with the top ten. PBMCs came from 10 ml fresh peripheral blood. Whole-study findings and limits: A median roughly 6.6 months before onset, the model predicted ophthalmopathy. In the blood, most expanded thyroid clonotypes above 0.001 appeared as well.

Germline V gene sequence: CDR1 SGHTA, CDR2 FQGTGA. The CDR3 spans 16 residues. V lost 2 bases and J lost 1, with 11 bases in between. This chain links TRBV7-3 with TRBJ2-2; D possibly corresponds to TRBD1 (5 bases). The sequencing sample was made of blood. The source is a young man with Graves' ophthalmopathy. The CDR3 bases are TGTGCCAGCAGCTTACATCAGGGTTTGAACACCGGGGAGCTGTTTTTT. Amino acids: CASSLHQGLNTGELFF.